These 8 T cell receptor beta chains share one sample of origin, sequenced in a study of control samples from healthy donors and cancer patients. Sequenced by immunoSEQ multiplex PCR; TCRdb stores in-frame clones only, minus some. The sample comprises approximately 69,000 clones, approximately 90% of which are singletons, and 5% to 7% rests with the top ten. Sequenced sample: PBMCs. The receptors were gathered from a man in his fifties or sixties with colorectal cancer.

The chain links TRBV11-3 to TRBJ1-6; tentatively, D is TRBD1 (6 bases). This CDR3 comprises 16 residues. Trimming took off 5 bases at V and 3 bases at J, with 14 bases between the two ends. Germline-derived CDR1 and CDR2 are SGHNT and YENEEA. The CDR3 is CASSPRTAIYNSPLHF. The CDR3 region has the DNA TGTGCCAGCAGCCCTCGGACAGCTATCTATAATTCACCCCTCCACTTT.

The chain employs TRBV7-2 and TRBJ2-5; 14 bases match TRBD2. Losses at the gene ends were 5 bases for V and 4 bases for J; bases not matched to a gene: 9. Germline CDR1 and CDR2: SGHTA and FQGNSA. This CDR3 spans 17 amino acids. This CDR3 is CASSPPGLAGGRETQYF. The CDR3 DNA sequence: TGTGCCAGCAGCCCCCCCGGACTAGCGGGGGGTCGAGAGACCCAGTACTTC.

The rearrangement uses TRBV18 and TRBJ2-3, with D perhaps being TRBD1 or TRBD2 (5 bases each). The V end lost 6 bases, the J end lost 1 base, and 17 bases lay between the germline ends. The germline V gene encodes CDR1 KGHSH and CDR2 LQKENI. The CDR3 is made up of 16 amino acids. The CDR3: CASSQIGQGGTDTQYF. CDR3 sequence (DNA): TGTGCCAGCTCCCAGATAGGGCAGGGAGGCACAGATACGCAGTATTTT.

The V and J genes are TRBV30 and TRBJ1-2; weak D call: TRBD1 (5 bases). V shed 4 bases and J shed 2 bases, with 26 bases lying between them. Germline CDR1 and CDR2: GTSNPN and SVGIG (reference sequence). This CDR3 spans 18 amino acids. The chain's CDR3 is CAWTAQSRVIRLNYGYTF. As DNA, the CDR3 is TGTGCCTGGACCGCTCAATCCAGGGTAATAAGGTTAAACTATGGCTACACCTTC.

This rearrangement joins TRBV6-6 to TRBJ1-1; 7 bases line up with TRBD1. The CDR3 consists of 14 residues. Germline CDR1 is MNHNY and CDR2 is SVGAGI (reference sequence). J lost 10 bases, V lost 2 bases, and 10 bases had no gene match. CDR3 amino acids: CASSYEGAAPGAFF. The CDR3 coding sequence is TGTGCCAGCAGTTACGAGGGGGCAGCTCCTGGAGCTTTCTTT.

The V and J genes are TRBV25-1 and TRBJ2-5; possibly TRBD1 for D (6 bases). The V end lost 4 bases, the J end lost 7 bases, and 16 bases lay between the germline ends. Germline V gives CDR1 MGHDK, CDR2 SYGVNS. The CDR3 runs to 14 residues. The CDR3 bases are TGTGCCAGCAGTGCACAGGGTGGAGGTGGGACCCAGTACTTC. This sequence encodes CASSAQGGGGTQYF.

This clone has only one observation. The chain couples TRBV6-5 to TRBJ2-2; D call uncertain. CDR3 length: 14 residues. V shed 8 bases and J shed 3 bases, with 13 bases lying between them. Germline assignment: CDR1 MNHEY and CDR2 SVGAGI. CDR3 sequence: CASGLLSDTGELFF. In DNA form, the CDR3 reads TGTGCCAGCGGATTATTATCAGACACCGGGGAGCTGTTTTTT.

The chain has TRBV25-1 and TRBJ1-2, with 9 bases matching TRBD1. V was pared by 8 bases and J by 0 bases, with 13 bases of the junction left unmatched. The CDR3 has 17 residues. Germline assignment: CDR1 MGHDK and CDR2 SYGVNS. CDR3 nucleotides: TGTGCCAGCCACCCGGGAACAGGGGGCACAACTAACTATGGCTACACCTTC. It is translated as CASHPGTGGTTNYGYTF.